This TCR beta chain was obtained from a study of blood T cell repertoires in COVID-19. Study details: COVID-19 samples collected from the United States, Italy and Spain covered acute and convalescent phases. Nucleic acid was either cDNA or gDNA, and it came from T cells, B-cell-depleted T cells, or PBMCs.

V was pared by 8 bases and J by 7 bases, with 2 bases of the junction left unmatched. The germline V gene has CDR1 MRHNA and CDR2 SNTAGT. The CDR3 runs to 13 residues. This clone was recorded only once. Clinical history reported by participants formed the basis on which cohorts were assigned. In the source study's methods: For nucleated cells, counts were estimated from reference gene primer amplification. Profiled with immunoSEQ multiplex PCR; TCRdb holds only in-frame clones, not every one. The V and J calls and clone size were taken over from that table, and D and trimming were inferred from the DNA. Among roughly 220,000 clones listed, roughly 90% were seen once.

The sequence came from a middle-aged woman with acute COVID-19. The sequenced material came from PBMCs or T cells enriched from blood (not recorded which). The chain recombines TRBV6-4 with TRBJ2-2, with 12 positions matching TRBD1. The CDR3 loop reads CASGTGGGGELFF. CDR3 sequence (DNA): TGTGCCAGCGGGACAGGGGGCGGCGGGGAGCTGTTTTTT.